This T cell receptor (beta chain) comes out of a study of blood T cell repertoires in COVID-19 (dated by TCRdb to about 2020). Background for the entire study: Samples from collaborators originated in the United States, Italy and Spain and spanned both the acute and convalescent phases of COVID-19. The material from the prospective study consisted of cDNA or gDNA derived from T cells, B-cell-depleted T cells, or PBMCs. The dataset comprised deeply sampled blood TCRbeta repertoires from subjects exposed to, actively infected with, or recovered from COVID-19. The repertoires were released in a freely available public database meant as a resource for research on the immune response to SARS-CoV-2. The samples were drawn from the first 160 participants of the ongoing ImmuneRACE study and from over a thousand subjects provided by 6 global collaborators. The sample metadata nearly always contained a de-identified subject ID, COVID-19 status, age in years and sex. HLA class I and class II types, where available, came from metadata supplied by the sample provider rather than from assay-based typing.

Its CDR3 holds 19 amino acids, cysteine through phenylalanine. Only the CDR3 part of the read is kept: 57 bases, read in frame from the first base. Germline trimming: 2 bases from V, 3 bases from J; junction bases outside gene matches: 16. The CDR1 and CDR2 encoded by the germline V gene are SGHVS and FNYEAQ. Collaborating institutions collected whole blood in K2EDTA tubes following their own protocols. For TCRbeta analysis, collaborators shipped samples as frozen whole blood, isolated PBMCs, or DNA extracted from either of those sample types. This clone was seen a single time. This clone's antigen is unknown. The input lacks base qualities; no much larger clone sits a single base away. Overall results and qualifications from the work: The quantity of clinical and demographic metadata differed by source and by participant and was supplied without curation.

TCRbeta CDR3 regions were amplified from genomic DNA by means of the immunoSEQ Assay, a bias-controlled multiplex PCR. The authors processed their data as follows. Within the assay, amplification of reference gene primers was used to estimate how many nucleated cells each sample contained. To quantify the absolute abundance of each unique TCRbeta CDR3 rearrangement, sequence reads were collapsed and filtered. For each sample, productive Simpson clonality was calculated as the square root of Simpson's diversity index over productive rearrangements. The clones in this table, taken by TCRdb from immuneACCESS, are in-frame only. Not every clone is retained; where verified, under half of the shortfall comes from an unresolved V gene, and the cause of the rest is unknown. The DNA was the basis for D and trimming; V, J and clone size are from that table. The table for this sample lists more than 200,000 clones; less than 90% of them were counted only once. The ten largest clones represent 2.6% of the sample.

Source material: peripheral blood. This TCR came from a woman aged 70 to 79 with active or convalescent COVID-19. The receptor chain draws on TRBV7-6 and TRBJ2-1; 7 bases in the middle match TRBD2. The sequenced DNA: TGTGCCAGCAGCTTAAGGCTAGCGGTCAGCCCCTTAAGCTACAATGAGCAGTTCTTC. Its protein is CASSLRLAVSPLSYNEQFF. The entire variable domain, with the stretches around the CDR3 drawn from the reference TRBV7-6 and TRBJ2-1 proteins, is GAGVSQSPRYKVTKRGQDVALRCDPISGHVSLYWYRQALGQGPEFLTYFNYEAQQDKSGLPNDRFSAERPEGSISTLTIQRTEQRDSAMYRCASSLRLAVSPLSYNEQFFGPGTRLTVL.